This is a list of T cell receptor beta chains from one sample in a study of shared T cell receptors in the human thymus. Clones were read by immunoSEQ multiplex PCR, and TCRdb kept only the in-frame ones, dropping some. The sample includes hundreds of thousands of clones, more than 70% seen only once; the top ten take approximately 0.0097%. These data also formed part of another study, on human thymus T cells.

The specimen was thymocytes. These TCRs come from a boy younger than two with a congenital heart defect. The CDR3 runs from the conserved cysteine through the conserved F or W. Fields, in order: V gene, clone size, D gene, J gene, CDR3 DNA, CDR3 protein. D genes are given only for firm matches. Some rows have no size entry. The others give once, few or many, or a class for an expanded clone.

TRBV4-1	few	TRBD1	TRBJ1-2	TGCGCCAGCAGCCAAGGGGTTAAACAGGGGCGACATGGCTACACCTTC	CASSQGVKQGRHGYTF
TRBV28	NA	NA	TRBJ1-2	TGTGCCAGCAGTTTACGGGACTCATGCGCCTCTAACTATGGCTACACCTTC	CASSLRDSCASNYGYTF
TRBV14	once	TRBD2	TRBJ2-2	TGTGCCAGCAGCCAAGAAGCTAGCGGGAGGGCCCGAGGGGAGCTGTTTTTT	CASSQEASGRARGELFF
TRBV27	few	TRBD1	TRBJ2-2	TGTGCCAGCCGACAGGGGAGCACCGGGGAGCTGTTTTTT	CASRQGSTGELFF
TRBV6-5	NA	NA	TRBJ1-2	TGTGCCAGCGGGCTCCGGGGCTATGGCTACACCTTC	CASGLRGYGYTF
TRBV5-1	few	TRBD1	TRBJ2-2	TGCGCCAGCAGCTTGGTGGCAGGGGGCCCCAAAAAGGGGAGGACCGGGGAGCTGTTTTTT	CASSLVAGGPKKGRTGELFF
TRBV2	NA	TRBD1	TRBJ1-5	TGTGCCAGCAGTGCGGTGGACAGGGGGGGAAATAGCAATCAGCCCCAGCATTTT	CASSAVDRGGNSNQPQHF
TRBV2	NA	TRBD1	TRBJ2-7	TGTGCCAGCCCGTCGAAGCGGACAGGGCCCCACGAGCAGTACTTC	CASPSKRTGPHEQYF
TRBV5-6	NA	NA	TRBJ2-7	TGTGCCAGCAGCTTGGGGTCAGGGGTCGAGCAGTACTTC	CASSLGSGVEQYF
TRBV15	NA	NA	TRBJ1-2	TGTGCCACCAGCAGAGAGCGCGACTTGAACTATGGCTACACCTTC	CATSRERDLNYGYTF
TRBV23-1	NA	NA	TRBJ1-4	TGCGCCAGCAGTCCAGAGGTCACGACAGGTCCTGAAAAACTGTTTTTT	CASSPEVTTGPEKLFF
TRBV20-1	NA	NA	TRBJ1-5	TGCAGTTGGGGGGGATCGGACAGTGAGGAATTT	CSWGGSDSEEF
TRBV7-2	NA	TRBD1	TRBJ2-7	TGTGCCAGCAGCAGAAGACAGGGGGCCTATAGCTCCTACGAGCAGTACTTC	CASSRRQGAYSSYEQYF
TRBV7-9	NA	NA	TRBJ1-4	TGTGCCAGCAGCTACGACGGGTCGAATGAAAAACTGTTTTTT	CASSYDGSNEKLFF
TRBV4-3	NA	NA	TRBJ2-3	TGCGCCAGCACAGCCACGGCTCACCGACAGATACAGTCCACAGATACGCAGTATTTT	CASTATAHRQIQSTDTQYF
TRBV19	NA	TRBD2	TRBJ2-1	TGTGCCAGTAGTAATAGCGGGGCCCCCAATGAGCAGTTCTTC	CASSNSGAPNEQFF
TRBV6-1	NA	NA	TRBJ1-5	TGTGCCAGCAGCCAAGCAGGGCTGGGTCAGCCCCAGCATTTT	CASSQAGLGQPQHF
TRBV29-1	NA	TRBD1	TRBJ2-7	TGCAGCGTTGGGGTGACAGGGGTCCACTACGAGCAGTACTTC	CSVGVTGVHYEQYF
TRBV6-1	once	NA	TRBJ2-1	TGTGCCAGCAGTGAAGATAGGACTGACTACAATGAGCAGTTCTTC	CASSEDRTDYNEQFF
TRBV12-5	NA	TRBD2	TRBJ2-7	TGTGCTAGTGCCAGGACTAGCGGGAGGGCCTACGAGCAGTACTTC	CASARTSGRAYEQYF
TRBV4-3	NA	TRBD2	TRBJ2-3	TGCGCCAGCAGGGACTCACCGGGGGGTACGCAGTATTTT	CASRDSPGGTQYF
TRBV4-1	NA	NA	TRBJ2-3	TGCGCCAGCAGCCAAGCGGCAGGGCGTACAGATACGCAGTATTTT	CASSQAAGRTDTQYF
TRBV11-2	NA	NA	TRBJ1-1	TGTGCCAGCAGCTATATCCGAGGTGCGAACACTGAAGCTTTCTTT	CASSYIRGANTEAFF
TRBV5-5	NA	TRBD2	TRBJ2-5	TGTGCCAGCAGCCCGCGGGAGGGGTACAGTCAAGAGACCCAGTACTTC	CASSPREGYSQETQYF
TRBV7-2	NA	NA	TRBJ2-2	TGTGCCAGCAGCCGTGGGGCCGGCGGGGAGCTGTTTTTT	CASSRGAGGELFF
TRBV2	NA	TRBD1	TRBJ1-4	TGTGCCAGCAGTGGGTACCAGGGGGGAAATGAAAAACTGTTTTTT	CASSGYQGGNEKLFF
TRBV28	NA	NA	TRBJ2-3	TGTGCCAGCAGCGGGATTGCCACAGATACGCAGTATTTT	CASSGIATDTQYF
TRBV28	NA	NA	TRBJ1-1	TGTGCCAGCAGTTTACGGGGACGGGGGGAAGCTTTCTTT	CASSLRGRGEAFF
TRBV15	NA	TRBD1	TRBJ1-2	TGTGCCACCAGCAGAGAAGATAAGGACAGGGGCCTCTATGGCTACACCTTC	CATSREDKDRGLYGYTF
TRBV9	NA	NA	TRBJ2-7	TGTGCCAGCAGCGTAGCTAGCTATTCCTACGAGCAGTACTTC	CASSVASYSYEQYF
TRBV19	NA	TRBD2	TRBJ2-2	TGTGCCAGTAGGACTGGACTAGCGTCCGGGGAGCTGTTTTTT	CASRTGLASGELFF
TRBV14	NA	TRBD2	TRBJ2-7	TGTGCCAGCAGCCACCGACTAGCGGGAGTCTACGAGCAGTACTTC	CASSHRLAGVYEQYF
TRBV4-3	NA	TRBD2	TRBJ2-7	TGCGCCAGCAGCCAAGGGCCTCCTAGCGGGCCCTACGAGCAGTACTTC	CASSQGPPSGPYEQYF
TRBV25-1	NA	NA	TRBJ1-1	TGTGCCAGCAGTGAATATCCAGGAATAAACACTGAAGCTTTCTTT	CASSEYPGINTEAFF
TRBV5-4	NA	NA	TRBJ2-5	TGTGCCAGCAGCTCACAAGAGACCCAGTACTTC	CASSSQETQYF
TRBV6-6	few	NA	TRBJ1-6	TGTGCCAGCACCTACGAAACCGGGGACTATAATTCACCCCTCCACTTT	CASTYETGDYNSPLHF
TRBV6-5	once	NA	TRBJ1-6	TGTGCCAGCAGTGAACAGGGATCCTCACCCCTCCACTTT	CASSEQGSSPLHF
TRBV11-2	NA	TRBD2	TRBJ2-1	TGTGCCAGCAGCTTCGGCTCACTAGCGGGAAGGGATGAGCAGTTCTTC	CASSFGSLAGRDEQFF
TRBV28	NA	TRBD1	TRBJ1-2	TGTGCCAGCAGTTTATGCGAAGACAGGGCCACCTATGGCTACACCTTC	CASSLCEDRATYGYTF
TRBV28	NA	TRBD2	TRBJ2-1	TGTGCCAGCAGTTTAAGTAGCGGGAGCTTCAATGAGCAGTTCTTC	CASSLSSGSFNEQFF
TRBV4-3	NA	TRBD2	TRBJ2-1	TGCGCCAGCAGCCAACCCGGGACTAGCGGGAAGAATGAGCAGTTCTTC	CASSQPGTSGKNEQFF
TRBV27	NA	NA	TRBJ1-1	TGTGCCAGCAGTTTAATGGGGCCGAGACCCGACACTGAAGCTTTCTTT	CASSLMGPRPDTEAFF
TRBV5-6	NA	NA	TRBJ1-5	TGTGCCAGCCAAATAGGGGATCAGCCCCAGCATTTT	CASQIGDQPQHF
TRBV11-2	NA	NA	TRBJ2-3	TGTGCCAGCAGCTTAGATCAAGGGGCGGTGTATTTT	CASSLDQGAVYF
TRBV28	NA	NA	TRBJ1-5	TGTGCCAGCAGTTTATATCCTCCGGGGAGCAATCAGCCCCAGCATTTT	CASSLYPPGSNQPQHF